This T cell receptor (beta chain) was found in a study of cytomegalovirus exposure and HLA in healthy donors. In the case of this clone: Antigen: not known.

The assay was immunoSEQ multiplex PCR, and TCRdb's table has in-frame clones only and misses some. The table records more than 140,000 clones, approximately 88% of them present only once. Study outcomes and limitations: Reported results showed that the classifier diagnosed cytomegalovirus status with high specificity and sensitivity. In vitro, a few CMV-associated chains proved specific for CMV antigens.

CDR1 is LNHDA and CDR2 is SQIVND in the germline V gene (reference sequence). The CDR3 contains 13 residues. The J segment lost 3 bases and the V segment lost 6 bases, leaving 3 bases of the junction unmatched. The receptor was derived from a woman aged 18-29 years in good health and CMV-seropositive. What was sequenced was PBMCs. The V gene is TRBV19, the J gene TRBJ1-2; 8 bases are a match to TRBD1. The CDR3 DNA is TGTGCCAGTAGGGGACAGGCCTACTATGGCTACACCTTC. Encoded protein: CASRGQAYYGYTF.